This T cell receptor beta chain stems from a study of shared clonotypes between healthy human individuals. Naive CD8 isolation took CD45RO-negative cells positively selected for CCR7 and excluded terminally differentiated effector memory CD45RA+ cells. Of note for this clone: The antigen remains unidentified.

Deep level was the assay's run setting. Measured with immunoSEQ multiplex PCR; TCRdb has only the in-frame clones, and not every one. The sample has about 2.1 million clones, roughly 91% seen once; the top ten hold more than 1.5%. Study-level points and caveats: Although depth was large, rarefaction showed that sequencing of the sorted subsets was incomplete.

The sample comprised naive CD8+ T cells from PBMCs. This receptor was taken from a man in his late teens or twenties in good health. Some clones in this sample may be carry-over from other donors' samples.

The CDR3 sequence: CASSPLKRERSGELFF. CDR3 sequence (DNA): TGTGCCAGCAGTCCTTTAAAGCGGGAGAGGTCCGGGGAGCTGTTTTTT. The rearrangement uses TRBV27 and TRBJ2-2; 8 bases match TRBD2. The V gene end was trimmed by 5 bases and the J gene end by 6 bases; junction bases not matched to a gene: 11. The CDR3 sequence is 16 residues long. CDR1 is MNHEY, CDR2 SMNVEV, per germline (reference sequence).